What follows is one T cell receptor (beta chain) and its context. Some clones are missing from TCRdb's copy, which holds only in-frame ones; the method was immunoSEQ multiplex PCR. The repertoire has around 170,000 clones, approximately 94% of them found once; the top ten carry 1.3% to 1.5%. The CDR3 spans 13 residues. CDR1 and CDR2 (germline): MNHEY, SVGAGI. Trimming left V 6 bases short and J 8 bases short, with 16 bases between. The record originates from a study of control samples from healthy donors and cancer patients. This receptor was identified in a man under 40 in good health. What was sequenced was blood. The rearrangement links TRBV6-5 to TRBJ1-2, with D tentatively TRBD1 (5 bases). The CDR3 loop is CASRVGDGLGYTF. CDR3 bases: TGTGCCAGCAGAGTCGGGGACGGTTTGGGCTACACCTTC.